Presented here are 22 T cell receptor beta chains from one specimen sequenced in a study of blood T cell repertoires in COVID-19. TCRdb's table, derived via immunoSEQ multiplex PCR, lists solely in-frame clones and lacks some. The data hold hundreds of thousands of clones, with about 89% observed a single time. Material: PBMCs or T cells enriched from blood (not recorded which). Receptors were obtained from a woman in her 30s who had recovered from COVID-19.

The gene calls are TRBV28 and TRBJ1-2; D is unresolved. CDR1 MDHEN and CDR2 SYDVKM come from the germline V gene. The ends were cut back, 3 bases at V and 1 base at J, with 9 bases in the middle. This CDR3 has 14 amino acids. For the CDR3, the DNA is TGTGCCAGCAGTTTGGTGAGACTTAACTATGGCTACACCTTC. Its protein is CASSLVRLNYGYTF.

This clone has only one observation. The chain joins TRBV9 to TRBJ2-3; 11 nucleotides match TRBD2. The CDR3 length is 16 residues. The V and J ends lost 4 bases and 2 bases, in that order; junction bases with no gene match: 6. Looked up from germline, CDR1 is SGDLS and CDR2 is YYNGEE. This chain's CDR3 is CASSPRLAGFTDTQYF. Here the CDR3 DNA reads TGTGCCAGCAGCCCAAGACTAGCGGGATTCACAGATACGCAGTATTTT. Variable domain in full (rest from reference TRBV9 and TRBJ2-3): DSGVTQTPKHLITATGQRVTLRCSPRSGDLSVYWYQQSLDQGLQFLIQYYNGEERAKGNILERFSAQQFPDLHSELNLSSLELGDSALYFCASSPRLAGFTDTQYFGPGTRLTVL.

V gene TRBV7-3 combines with J gene TRBJ2-1; 10 bases match TRBD2. The germline V gene has CDR1 SGHTA and CDR2 FQGTGA. V lost 5 bases to trimming and J lost 7 bases; unmatched junction nucleotides: 14. The CDR3 is 17 residues long. The CDR3 region is CASSPYLASGSRNEQFF. CDR3 DNA sequence: TGTGCCAGCAGCCCCTACCTCGCTAGCGGGAGTCGGAATGAGCAGTTCTTC.

The chain recombines TRBV7-3 with TRBJ2-1; D gene unclear. The CDR3 contains 13 residues. The V end lost 3 bases, the J end lost 5 bases, and 8 bases lay between the germline ends. CDR1 is SGHTA and CDR2 is FQGTGA in the germline V gene. The CDR3 DNA reads TGTGCCAGCAGCTTTAGGCAGGACAATGAGCAGTTCTTC. It is translated as CASSFRQDNEQFF.

The chain links TRBV7-8 to TRBJ2-5, with D possibly matching TRBD2 (5 bases). Germline CDR1 is SGHVS and CDR2 is FQNEAQ. V was shortened by 0 bases and J by 1 base, with 6 bases between the two germline ends. CDR3 size: 14 residues. CDR3 region: CASSLALAQETQYF. CDR3 bases: TGTGCCAGCAGCTTAGCCCTAGCCCAAGAGACCCAGTACTTC.

This sequence joins TRBV4-2 and TRBJ2-1; D possibly corresponds to TRBD1 (5 bases). Trimming took 1 base from V and 4 from J, leaving 11 bases between them. Germline V gene lookup returns CDR1 LGHNA and CDR2 YNFKEQ. The CDR3 length is 15 residues. In DNA form, the CDR3 reads TGTGCCAGCAGCCAAGTTGAGACAGTATACAATGAGCAGTTCTTC. The encoded protein is CASSQVETVYNEQFF.

The rearrangement links TRBV6-1 to TRBJ1-2, with 8 bases matching TRBD1. V trimming: 3 bases; J trimming: 0 bases; junction bases outside the gene matches: 3. The CDR3 contains 15 residues. Germline-derived CDR1 and CDR2 are MNHNS and SASEGT. In DNA form, the CDR3 reads TGTGCCAGCAGTGATCTGGGACAGGCTAACTATGGCTACACCTTC. Protein sequence: CASSDLGQANYGYTF.

This chain links TRBV14 with TRBJ2-5; 7 nucleotides agree with TRBD1. This CDR3 has 13 residues. CDR1 is SGHDN and CDR2 is FVKESK in the germline V gene. With 4 bases clipped from V and 2 bases from J, the junction kept 1 base outside the gene matches. This CDR3 is CASSPGGQETQYF. The CDR3 coding sequence is TGTGCCAGCAGCCCAGGGGGTCAAGAGACCCAGTACTTC.

This chain connects TRBV7-2 to TRBJ1-5; possible D gene TRBD1, 6 bases. The CDR3 has 15 amino acids. Trimming removed 5 bases from V and 5 bases from J, with 16 bases in between. Germline lookup yields CDR1 SGHTA and CDR2 FQGNSA. The CDR3 reads CASSLLDSIYQPQHF. Written as DNA, the CDR3 is TGTGCCAGCAGCCTTCTGGACAGCATATATCAGCCCCAGCATTTT.

This chain connects TRBV7-8 to TRBJ1-3; the match to TRBD1 covers 7 bases. Trimming took 3 bases from V and 3 from J; bases not matched to a gene: 8. From germline, CDR1 is SGHVS and CDR2 FQNEAQ. The CDR3 length is 16 residues. CDR3 nucleotide sequence: TGTGCCAGCAGCTTGGGCAGGGGGTTGAGTGGAAACACCATATATTTT. Its protein product is CASSLGRGLSGNTIYF.

The V gene is TRBV7-8, the J gene TRBJ2-5; a possible D gene is TRBD2 (5 bases). The V and J ends lost 4 bases and 7 bases respectively, with 13 bases between them. Germline assignment: CDR1 SGHVS and CDR2 FQNEAQ. The CDR3 spans 13 residues. The CDR3 here is CASSSGPRGTQYF. Here the CDR3 DNA reads TGTGCCAGCAGCTCAGGACCCCGGGGGACCCAGTACTTC.

This chain connects TRBV5-1 to TRBJ2-5; TRBD2 agrees at 9 bases. CDR1 and CDR2 from the germline V gene are SGHRS and YFSETQ. V lost 6 bases and J lost 3; bases outside the gene matches: 12. This CDR3 spans 16 amino acids. This CDR3 is CASTRGRSGSEETQYF. CDR3 coding DNA: TGCGCCAGCACCCGAGGTCGTAGCGGGAGCGAAGAGACCCAGTACTTC.

As DNA, the CDR3 is TGTGCCAGCAGCCAATCTAGCGACCAAGAGACCCAGTACTTC. Its translation: CASSQSSDQETQYF. J is TRBJ2-5 and V is TRBV4-2; a possible D gene is TRBD2 (6 bases). V was cut by 2 bases and J by 0 bases, with 7 bases left in between. Per the germline V gene, CDR1 is LGHNA and CDR2 is YNFKEQ. The CDR3 is 14 amino acids.

The rearrangement uses TRBV4-2 and TRBJ2-1, with 8 bases that match TRBD2. CDR1 is LGHNA and CDR2 is YNFKEQ in the germline V gene. The CDR3 contains 15 residues. J was trimmed by 5 bases and V by 4 bases; bases with no gene match: 7. CDR3 region: CASSLVAGNDNEQFF. The CDR3 DNA is TGTGCCAGCAGCCTAGTAGCGGGAAACGACAATGAGCAGTTCTTC.

The V and J genes are TRBV5-4 and TRBJ2-7, with D uncertain. CDR3 length: 12 amino acids. Germline CDR1 reads SGHNT; CDR2 reads YYREEE (reference sequence). V lost 3 bases, J lost 6 bases, and 10 bases lay in between. This CDR3 is CASSSPPSEQYF. The CDR3 DNA sequence: TGTGCCAGCAGCTCCCCCCCCTCCGAGCAGTACTTC.

The chain combines TRBV18 with TRBJ2-7; 9 nucleotides line up with TRBD1. The germline CDR1 and CDR2 sequences are KGHSH and LQKENI. This CDR3 has 17 amino acids. The ends lost 3 bases at V and 6 bases at J; junction bases unmatched: 15. CDR3: CASSPVWGEQGAGEQYF. CDR3 in DNA: TGTGCCAGCTCACCGGTCTGGGGTGAACAGGGGGCAGGCGAGCAGTACTTC.

This clone was counted a single time. The gene calls are TRBV11-2 and TRBJ2-1, with TRBD2 matching 12 bases. V was clipped by 4 bases and J by 6 bases; unmatched bases: 16. Germline CDR1 SGHAT, CDR2 FQNNGV. There are 19 residues in the CDR3. The CDR3 DNA sequence: TGTGCCAGCAGCTACCCAGGACTAGCGGGATATTTATGGAGCAATGAGCAGTTCTTC. It encodes CASSYPGLAGYLWSNEQFF.

V usage is TRBV29-1 and J usage is TRBJ1-1; 11 bases fit TRBD1. Germline values: CDR1 SQVTM, CDR2 ANQGSEA. V lost 0 bases to trimming and J lost 0 bases; unmatched junction nucleotides: 9. The CDR3 has 18 amino acids. For the CDR3, the DNA is TGCAGCGTTGAAGATCGTGGGACAGGGGGTTTGGTGAACACTGAAGCTTTCTTT. This codes for CSVEDRGTGGLVNTEAFF.

The V and J genes are TRBV28 and TRBJ1-3; D gene ambiguous. From germline, CDR1 is MDHEN and CDR2 SYDVKM. This CDR3 region has 15 residues. Between the trimmed V and J ends, which lost 3 bases and 0 bases, there was a span of 9 bases. Here the CDR3 reads CASSFGSYSGNTIYF. CDR3 in DNA: TGTGCCAGCAGTTTCGGGAGTTACTCTGGAAACACCATATATTTT. Supplemented by reference TRBV28 and TRBJ1-3, the full variable domain reads DVKVTQSSRYLVKRTGEKVFLECVQDMDHENMFWYRQDPGLGLRLIYFSYDVKMKEKGDIPEGYSVSREKKERFSLILESASTNQTSMYLCASSFGSYSGNTIYFGEGSWLTVV.

The chain couples TRBV18 to TRBJ1-2; D is undetermined. The germline V and J ends were trimmed by 8 bases and 2 bases, with 18 bases remaining between them. CDR1 and CDR2 from the germline V gene are KGHSH and LQKENI. The CDR3 extends over 15 amino acids. CDR3 loop: CASGGRVGSNYGYTF. The DNA of the CDR3 is TGTGCCAGCGGAGGACGGGTAGGATCCAACTATGGCTACACCTTC.

V gene TRBV27 combines with J gene TRBJ1-6; the D gene is possibly TRBD1 (6 bases). The CDR3 loop spans 13 amino acids. V gave up 4 bases and J gave up 10 bases, with 11 bases separating them. From germline, CDR1 is MNHEY and CDR2 SMNVEV (reference sequence). The chain's CDR3 is CASSSQGYSPLHF. CDR3 DNA: TGTGCCAGCAGTTCTCAGGGGTACTCACCCCTCCACTTT.

The genes are TRBV27 and TRBJ1-1, with 9 bases fitting TRBD1. Germline-derived CDR1 and CDR2 are MNHEY and SMNVEV (reference sequence). This CDR3 comprises 15 residues. V lost 2 bases, J lost 3 bases, and 4 bases stayed unmatched. In DNA, the CDR3 is TGTGCCAGCAGTTTAGGGACAGGGAGGGACACTGAAGCTTTCTTT. It yields the protein CASSLGTGRDTEAFF.